Sequencing of this T cell receptor (beta chain) was carried out in a study of blood T cells in healthy people across ages. About the research overall: About one barcoded beta molecule per two T cells came from capture by template switching. Broader study findings: Greater diversity and more naive CD4+ cells were seen in long-lived donors than in aged donors.

Sample-barcoded 5' priming and a J-beta primer mix drove a second PCR of roughly 6 to 12 cycles. TCRdb recomputed calls from the 5' RACE reads with MiXCR, one row per CDR3 protein. The sample shows roughly 800,000 distinct CDR3 sequences, 58% of them seen only once. The sample, about 9.2 milliliters of peripheral blood, was drawn from each donor. Extracted total RNA amounted to at least 5.5 micrograms for each sample. Turning to this clonotype: Antigen unknown. A read error may be the cause here, since a much bigger clone is one base away.

The clonotype comes from a man aged 25 to 45 in good health. The sequenced sample was blood.

Here the CDR3 reads CAISDTDNMNTEAFF. CDR3 nucleotide sequence: TGTGCCATCAGTGACACAGACAACATGAACACTGAAGCTTTCTTT. V is TRBV10-3 and J is TRBJ1-1; D remains unclear. V gave up 3 bases and J gave up 0 bases, with 11 bases separating them. The CDR3 totals 15 residues. The V gene's germline CDR1 is ENHRY and CDR2 SYGVKD.